The present entry profiles one T cell receptor beta chain with its context. Its target antigen remains unknown. Base quality data are lacking; no much larger clone is found one base away. This record belongs to a study of blood T cells in healthy people across ages (dated by TCRdb to the mid-2010s). About the study as a whole: In model experiments, template switching captured roughly one uniquely barcoded TCR beta cDNA molecule for every two T cells. Donors of different ages were randomly distributed across sequencing lanes to avoid experimental bias. To track age-related changes in TCR beta repertoire diversity, the study relied on deep sequencing normalized with unique cDNA molecular identifiers. The study analyzed two additional independent replicas of 1 million unique cDNA reads from the same blood draw for two donors, one aged 18 to 29 and one aged 80 or older. The donors were divided into four age groups: young (average around 16 years), middle-aged (roughly 40), aged (around 59) and long-lived (about 84). Points the paper makes about the study in general: The percentage of naive T cells measured by flow cytometry correlated strongly with observed TCR beta diversity. Estimates of total diversity from one million sequenced T cells were regarded as lower bounds and underestimates. Bulk unsorted PBMC profiling prevented conclusive comparison of naive and antigen-experienced compartments. The CMV infection status of donors was not known, potentially confounding age-related changes in expanded clonotypes. Compared with the aged group, the long-lived group had more naive CD4+ T cells, fewer expanded clones and increased TCR diversity, suggesting age selection. Observed TCR beta diversity per million T cells fell roughly linearly with age, and a significant reduction was already apparent by age around 44.

The protocol used for the library was 5' RACE. Sequencing took place on an Illumina HiSeq 2500. The second PCR ran for about 6 to 12 cycles and used a J-beta primer mix along with a sample-barcoded 5' primer. A template-switch 5' adaptor carrying 12 random nucleotides introduced a unique molecular identifier onto each TCR beta cDNA molecule. Each sample yielded at least 2.5 million CDR3-containing paired-end reads. All of the RNA was converted into first-strand cDNA using the Mint cDNA synthesis kit, with a TRBC-specific oligonucleotide serving as the primer. Following uracil-DNA glycosylase treatment, all cDNA underwent a first 18-cycle PCR with the universal primers M1SS and BC2_uni_R. Under the source paper's analysis protocol: For normalization, 1 million high-quality reads, each with a distinct molecular identifier, were randomly selected from each sample. Instead of being binned into consensus sequences, reads that shared molecular identifiers were thrown out. MiTCR, set to a Q25 quality threshold and the strictest error-elimination algorithm, was used for CDR3 identification, clonotype clustering and error correction. A nonparametric unseen species model with Euler transformation was used to estimate a lower bound on total TCR beta diversity. The raw public data were reprocessed by TCRdb itself: fastp quality trimming at Q25, MiXCR clonotype calling, in-frame beta chains only. Every distinct CDR3 protein forms one entry, paired with its most common genes and DNA. TCRdb's processing, not the authors', yielded these V and J calls. The sample table lists almost 1 million distinct CDR3 sequences, roughly half of them with a count of one. The top ten clonotypes cover 20% to 25% of the sample.

Donors were approximately 42 systemically healthy Caucasian individuals from Russia aged about 6 to 100 years. Approximately 11 milliliters of peripheral blood were drawn from each donor into EDTA-treated Vacutainer tubes. Ficoll-Paque density-gradient centrifugation was used to isolate PBMCs, with at least 7 million per sample. Trizol reagent was used to extract total RNA from PBMCs, with at least 5.5 micrograms per sample. For every donor, flow cytometry on a PBMC aliquot measured the percentage of naive CD45RAhigh/CD27high T cells. The sequencing sample was made of blood. The sequence was collected from a woman between 55 and 75 years old in good health.

The CDR3 region: CATSELAGYNEQYF. The DNA sequence is given as TGTGCCACCTCGGAATTAGCAGGGTACAATGAGCAGTACTTC. In this chain, TRBV24-1 is recombined with TRBJ2-7; TRBD1 is a possible D gene, resting on 5 matching bases. Counted from cysteine to phenylalanine, this CDR3 has 14 amino acids. CDR3 DNA is the only sequence kept; it has 42 bases, read in frame from the first base. A distance of 21 bases separates the germline ends of V and J, which lose 9 bases and 7 bases respectively. From a lookup of the germline V gene, CDR1 and CDR2 are KGHDR and SFDVKD.